Included here is one TCR beta chain sequence, with context. No antigen is known for it. This sample was taken from a study of monozygotic twins with inflammatory bowel disease. Study-level results: Lower TCRbeta diversity (inverse Simpson) was seen in IBD patients than in healthy co-twins.

Reanalyzing the 5' RACE reads, TCRdb keeps one entry per CDR3 protein, without DNA. Recorded here are approximately 400,000 distinct CDR3 sequences; the top ten clones represent under 3%. The CDR3 has 15 amino acids. Per the germline V gene, CDR1 is SNHLY and CDR2 is FYNNEI. The clonotype originates from a human donor with ulcerative colitis or Crohn's disease, or a healthy co-twin of an affected twin (not recorded which). The sequenced sample was blood. The gene calls are TRBV2 and TRBJ2-3; TCRdb designates TRBD1, a call that cannot be tested without DNA. CDR3 sequence reads: CASSTDGTSTDTQYF.